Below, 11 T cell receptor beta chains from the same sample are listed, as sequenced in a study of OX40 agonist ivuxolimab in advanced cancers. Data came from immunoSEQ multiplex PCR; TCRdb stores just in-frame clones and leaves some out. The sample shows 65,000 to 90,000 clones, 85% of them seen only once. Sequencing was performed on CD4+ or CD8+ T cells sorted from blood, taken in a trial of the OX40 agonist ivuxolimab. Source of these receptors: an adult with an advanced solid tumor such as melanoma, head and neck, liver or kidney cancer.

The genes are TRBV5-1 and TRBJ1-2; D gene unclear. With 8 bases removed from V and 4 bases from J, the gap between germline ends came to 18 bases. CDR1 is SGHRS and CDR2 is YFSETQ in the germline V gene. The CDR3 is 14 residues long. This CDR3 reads CASKVDSTFYGYTF. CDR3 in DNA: TGCGCCAGTAAAGTAGACTCTACCTTCTATGGCTACACCTTC. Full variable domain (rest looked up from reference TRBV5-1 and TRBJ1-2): KAGVTQTPRYLIKTRGQQVTLSCSPISGHRSVSWYQQTPGQGLQFLFEYFSETQRNKGNFPGRFSGRQFSNSRSEMNVSTLELGDSALYLCASKVDSTFYGYTFGSGTRLTVV.

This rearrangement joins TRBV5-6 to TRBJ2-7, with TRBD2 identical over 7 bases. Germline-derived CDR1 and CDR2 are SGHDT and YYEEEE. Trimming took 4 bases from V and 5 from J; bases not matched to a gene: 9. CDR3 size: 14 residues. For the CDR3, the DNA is TGTGCCAGCAGCCGAGGGAGGGGTGGCAACGAGCAGTACTTC. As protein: CASSRGRGGNEQYF.

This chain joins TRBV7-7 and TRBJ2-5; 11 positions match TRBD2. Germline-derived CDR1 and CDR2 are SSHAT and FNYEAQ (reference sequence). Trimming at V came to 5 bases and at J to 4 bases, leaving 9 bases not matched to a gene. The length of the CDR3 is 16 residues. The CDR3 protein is CASSPSGGPRVETQYF. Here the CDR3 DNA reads TGTGCCAGCAGCCCTAGCGGGGGGCCTAGGGTAGAGACCCAGTACTTC.

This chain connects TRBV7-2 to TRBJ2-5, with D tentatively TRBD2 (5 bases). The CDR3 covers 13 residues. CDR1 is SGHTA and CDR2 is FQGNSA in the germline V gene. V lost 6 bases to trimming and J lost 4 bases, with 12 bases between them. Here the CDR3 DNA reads TGTGCCAGCAGTCCGGGGTTGCGAGAGACCCAGTACTTC. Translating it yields CASSPGLRETQYF.

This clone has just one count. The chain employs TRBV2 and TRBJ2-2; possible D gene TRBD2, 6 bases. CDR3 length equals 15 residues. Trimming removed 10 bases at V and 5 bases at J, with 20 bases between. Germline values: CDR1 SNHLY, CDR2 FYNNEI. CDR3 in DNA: TGTGCCACCCTAAACGGGGCTGGAGGGACCGGGGAGCTGTTTTTT. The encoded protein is CATLNGAGGTGELFF.

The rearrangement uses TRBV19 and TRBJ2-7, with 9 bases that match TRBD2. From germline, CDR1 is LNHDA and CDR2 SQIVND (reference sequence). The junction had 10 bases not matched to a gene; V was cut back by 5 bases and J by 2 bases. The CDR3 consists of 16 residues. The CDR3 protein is CASSALAGLKTYEQYF. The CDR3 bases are TGTGCCAGTAGTGCCCTAGCGGGGCTGAAGACCTACGAGCAGTACTTC. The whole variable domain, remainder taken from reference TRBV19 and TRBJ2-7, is DGGITQSPKYLFRKEGQNVTLSCEQNLNHDAMYWYRQDPGQGLRLIYYSQIVNDFQKGDIAEGYSVSREKKESFPLTVTSAQKNPTAFYLCASSALAGLKTYEQYFGPGTRLTVT.

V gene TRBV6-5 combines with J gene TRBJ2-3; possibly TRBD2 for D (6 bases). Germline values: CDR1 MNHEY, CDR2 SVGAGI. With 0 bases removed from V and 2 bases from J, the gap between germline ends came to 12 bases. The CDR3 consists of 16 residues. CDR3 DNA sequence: TGTGCCAGCAGTTACTCGAGGCGGGGCCCCACAGATACGCAGTATTTT. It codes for CASSYSRRGPTDTQYF.

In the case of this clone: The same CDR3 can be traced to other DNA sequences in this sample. The CDR3 region has the DNA TGCGCCAGCAGCCAGGGAACCGGGGAGCTGTTTTTT. Its translation is CASSQGTGELFF. The rearrangement joins TRBV4-3 to TRBJ2-2; no definite D call. There are 12 residues in the CDR3. V lost 3 bases, J lost 5 bases, and 4 bases lay in between. CDR1 is LGHNA and CDR2 is YSLEER in the germline V gene.

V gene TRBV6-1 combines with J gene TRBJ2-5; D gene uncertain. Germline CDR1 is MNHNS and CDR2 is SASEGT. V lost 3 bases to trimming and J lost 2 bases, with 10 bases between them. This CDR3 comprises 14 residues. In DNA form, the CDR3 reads TGTGCCAGCAGTGAGGGTACGGCTCAAGAGACCCAGTACTTC. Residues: CASSEGTAQETQYF.

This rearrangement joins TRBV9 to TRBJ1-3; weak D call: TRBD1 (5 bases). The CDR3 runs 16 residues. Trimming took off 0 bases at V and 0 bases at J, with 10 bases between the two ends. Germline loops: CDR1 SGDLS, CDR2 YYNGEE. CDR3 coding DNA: TGTGCCAGCAGCGTAGCTGACAGTTCCTCTGGAAACACCATATATTTT. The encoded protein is CASSVADSSSGNTIYF.

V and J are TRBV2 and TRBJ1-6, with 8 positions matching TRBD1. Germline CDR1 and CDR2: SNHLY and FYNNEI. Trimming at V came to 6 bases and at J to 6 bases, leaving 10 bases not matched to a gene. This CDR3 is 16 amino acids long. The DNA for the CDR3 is TGTGCCAGCAGCGCAGATTGGACAGGGACTAATTCACCCCTCCACTTT. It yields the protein CASSADWTGTNSPLHF.